The clone carrying this T cell receptor beta chain was seen only a few times. Its antigen is still unknown. Repertoires were generated with immunoSEQ multiplex PCR, while TCRdb's copy carries only in-frame clones and drops some. There are 65,000 to 95,000 clones in the sample; 87% occur only once, and 6.2% lies in the top ten. The data are from a study of OX40 agonist ivuxolimab in advanced cancers. Study-wide context: Patients received ivuxolimab, an agonistic anti-OX40 (CD134) antibody.

Findings and limits, study-wide: On average, CD8+ T cells showed a greater number of expanded clones than CD4+. Dosing at 0.1 to 3.0 mg/kg was accompanied by clonal expansion of CD4+ and CD8+ blood T cells by week 6.

The CDR3 has 12 residues. The V and J ends lost 9 bases and 8 bases respectively, with 16 bases between them. CDR1 is LNHDA, CDR2 SQIVND, per germline (reference sequence). The sequence derives from an adult with an advanced solid tumor such as melanoma, head and neck, liver or kidney cancer. The specimen was CD4+ or CD8+ T cells sorted from blood, collected in a trial of the OX40 agonist ivuxolimab. The chain recombines TRBV19 with TRBJ1-1, with D perhaps matching TRBD1 (5 bases). The DNA for the CDR3 is TGTGCCAGCACCCTTGGGGGACCGGAAGCTTTCTTT. Its protein product is CASTLGGPEAFF.